This is a list of T cell receptor beta chains from one sample in a study of tumor and adjacent non-tumor tissue in lung cancer. From the multiplex PCR reads, TCRdb called clonotypes with MiXCR, one entry per CDR3 protein. The sample contains over 40,000 distinct CDR3 sequences, roughly 60% of which appear only once. Sequenced input: distant non-tumor lung tissue. The receptors were sampled from a woman aged 40 to 50 with non-small cell lung cancer. The CDR3 runs from the conserved cysteine through the conserved F or W.

>TRBJ1-6|TRBV6-4
CASSDSAGVNSPLHF
>TRBJ1-5|TRBV6-5
CASSPGQGDQPRHF
>TRBJ2-1|TRBV11-2
CASSLAKANNEQIF
>TRBJ2-7|TRBV11-3
CASTLSQGAEQYF
>TRBJ2-7|TRBV6-6
CASSLQGCEQYF
>TRBJ1-4|TRBV29-1
CTVQTGHPNEKLFF
>TRBJ2-1|TRBV11-3
CTSSLEGNEQFF
>TRBJ1-1|TRBV11-1
CASSFAGQEITEAFF
>TRBJ2-5|TRBV11-1
CASSSGQGPETRYF
>TRBJ2-1|TRBV6-5
CANRASGPSYNEQFF
>TRBJ1-1|TRBV20-1
CSARRTGRAETFF
>TRBJ2-1|TRBV21-1
CANSKEEGASDYNEQFF
>TRBJ2-5|TRBV11-2
CAGTSRFQETQYF
>TRBJ1-5|TRBV4-1
CASSQGPRNQRQHF
>TRBJ2-2|TRBV6-5
CASRFRDRELFF
>TRBJ1-5|TRBV30
CAWSPGLMEPQHF
>TRBJ2-2|TRBV21-1
CVSSNGGTGASAGELFF
>TRBJ2-5|TRBV12-5
CASGLGGAYETQFF
>TRBJ1-5|TRBV24-1
CATSDWVTVNSNQPQHF
>TRBJ2-1|TRBV30
CPLHGGYDEQFF
>TRBJ1-2|TRBV29-1
CGVDGGTGLGGHTF
>TRBJ1-5|TRBV20-1
CSARESNQPQHF
>TRBJ2-3|TRBV29-1
CSLEYPGAGDTQYF
>TRBJ2-7|TRBV11-2
CASSHTASYEPYF
>TRBJ2-7|TRBV5-6
CANSLTGVSYVQYF
>TRBJ1-2|TRBV5-6
CASSSTEIYTF
>TRBJ2-1|TRBV5-1
CANSLASGGYNEQFF
>TRBJ2-4|TRBV11-2
CASPLTSGRDNIQYF
>TRBJ1-5|TRBV7-8
CASSRQWAYSDQPQHF
>TRBJ2-3|TRBV29-1
CSVVSGTDTQYF
>TRBJ2-3|TRBV20-1
CSASGLAGVADTQYF
>TRBJ2-1|TRBV6-6
CAISYLRARDEQLF
>TRBJ1-3|TRBV11-2
CASRWTGDSGNTIYF
>TRBJ2-5|TRBV29-1
CTVERWGHETQYF
>TRBJ2-1|TRBV11-2
CASSLYEIDRRSYYNEQFF
>TRBJ2-1|TRBV11-2
CASSLALWLGGGLNEQFF